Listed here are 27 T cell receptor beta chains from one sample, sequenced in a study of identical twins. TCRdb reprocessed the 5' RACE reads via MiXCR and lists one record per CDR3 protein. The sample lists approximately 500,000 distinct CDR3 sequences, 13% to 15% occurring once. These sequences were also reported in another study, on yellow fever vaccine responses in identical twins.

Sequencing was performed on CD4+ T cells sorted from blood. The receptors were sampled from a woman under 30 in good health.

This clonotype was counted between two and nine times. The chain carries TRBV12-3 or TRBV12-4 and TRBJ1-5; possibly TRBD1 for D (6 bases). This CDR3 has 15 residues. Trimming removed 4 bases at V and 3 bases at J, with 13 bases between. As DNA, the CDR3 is TGTGCCAGCAGTTCGACAGGTGGCAACAATCAGCCCCAGCATTTT. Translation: CASSSTGGNNQPQHF.

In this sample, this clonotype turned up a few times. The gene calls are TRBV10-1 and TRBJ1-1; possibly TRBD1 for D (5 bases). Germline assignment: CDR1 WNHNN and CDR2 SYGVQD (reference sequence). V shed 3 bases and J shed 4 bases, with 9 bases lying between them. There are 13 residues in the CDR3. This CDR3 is CASSETRGTEAFF. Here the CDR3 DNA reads TGCGCCAGCAGTGAAACGAGGGGCACTGAAGCTTTCTTT.

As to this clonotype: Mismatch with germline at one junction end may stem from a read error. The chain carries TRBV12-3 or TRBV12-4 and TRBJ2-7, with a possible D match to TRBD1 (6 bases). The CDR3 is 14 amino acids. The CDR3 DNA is TGTGCCAGCAGATTAGGAACCAGGGGCGACGAGCAGTACTTC. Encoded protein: CASRLGTRGDEQYF.

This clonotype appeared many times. The CDR3 nucleotides read TGCGCCAGCAGCTCCGCCGGACAGTCAGGCAATGAGCAGTTCTTC. Translation: CASSSAGQSGNEQFF. This chain uses TRBV5-1 with TRBJ2-1; D possibly corresponds to TRBD1 (6 bases). The CDR3 extends over 15 amino acids. The germline V and J ends were trimmed by 3 bases and 6 bases, with 16 bases remaining between them. Per the germline V gene, CDR1 is SGHRS and CDR2 is YFSETQ. The full variable domain, with the rest looked up from reference TRBV5-1 and TRBJ2-1, is KAGVTQTPRYLIKTRGQQVTLSCSPISGHRSVSWYQQTPGQGLQFLFEYFSETQRNKGNFPGRFSGRQFSNSRSEMNVSTLELGDSALYLCASSSAGQSGNEQFFGPGTRLTVL.

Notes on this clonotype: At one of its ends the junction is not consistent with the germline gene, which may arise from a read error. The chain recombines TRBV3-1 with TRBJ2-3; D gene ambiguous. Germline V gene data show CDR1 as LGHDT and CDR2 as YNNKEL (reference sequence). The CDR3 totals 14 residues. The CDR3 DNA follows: TGTGCCAGCAGCCAAGATGAAACCACACATACGCAGTATTTT. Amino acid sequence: CASSQDETTHTQYF.

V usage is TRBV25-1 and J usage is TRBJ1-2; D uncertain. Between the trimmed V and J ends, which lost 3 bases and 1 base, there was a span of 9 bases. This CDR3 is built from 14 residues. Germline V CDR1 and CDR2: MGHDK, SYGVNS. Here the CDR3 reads CASSDWWGNYGYTF. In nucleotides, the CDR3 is TGTGCCAGCAGTGATTGGTGGGGTAACTATGGCTACACCTTC.

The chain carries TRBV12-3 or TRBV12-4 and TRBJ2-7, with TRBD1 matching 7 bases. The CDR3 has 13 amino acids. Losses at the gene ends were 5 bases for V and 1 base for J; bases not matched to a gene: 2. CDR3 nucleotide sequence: TGTGCCAGCAGTCCGACAGGGTCCTACGAGCAGTACTTC. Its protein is CASSPTGSYEQYF.

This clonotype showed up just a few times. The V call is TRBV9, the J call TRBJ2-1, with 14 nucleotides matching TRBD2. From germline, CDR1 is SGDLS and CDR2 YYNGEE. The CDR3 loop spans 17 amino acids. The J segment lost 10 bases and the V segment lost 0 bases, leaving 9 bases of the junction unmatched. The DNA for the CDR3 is TGTGCCAGCAGCGTAGGAAAGACTAGCGGGAGGGCCGACGAGCAGTTCTTC. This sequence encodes CASSVGKTSGRADEQFF.

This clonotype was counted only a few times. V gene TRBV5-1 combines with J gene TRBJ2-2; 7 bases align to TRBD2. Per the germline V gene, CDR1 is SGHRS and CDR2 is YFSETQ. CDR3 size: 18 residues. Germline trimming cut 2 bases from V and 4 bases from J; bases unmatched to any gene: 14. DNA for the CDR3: TGCGCCAGCAGCTTTCTTCCGCCAGATCCTAGCGGCACCGGGGAGCTGTTTTTT. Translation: CASSFLPPDPSGTGELFF.

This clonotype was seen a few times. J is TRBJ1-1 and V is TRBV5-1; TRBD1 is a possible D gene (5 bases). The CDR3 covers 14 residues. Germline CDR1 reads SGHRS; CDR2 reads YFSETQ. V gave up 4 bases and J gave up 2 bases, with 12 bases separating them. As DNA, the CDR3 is TGCGCCAGCAGCATACAGGAGGGAAACACTGAAGCTTTCTTT. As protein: CASSIQEGNTEAFF.

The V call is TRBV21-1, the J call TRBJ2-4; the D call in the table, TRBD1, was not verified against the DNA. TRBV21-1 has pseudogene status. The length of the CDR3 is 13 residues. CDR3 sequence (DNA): TGTGCCAGCAGGGACAGGGTTAGGCTCATTCAGTACTTC. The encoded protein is CASRDRVRLIQYF.

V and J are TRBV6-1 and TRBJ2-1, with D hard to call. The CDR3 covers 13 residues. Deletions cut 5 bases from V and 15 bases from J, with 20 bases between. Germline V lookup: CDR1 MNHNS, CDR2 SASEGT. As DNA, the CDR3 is TGTGCCAGCAGTCTATTCTTAGGGATGTGGCCGTTCTTC. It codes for CASSLFLGMWPFF.

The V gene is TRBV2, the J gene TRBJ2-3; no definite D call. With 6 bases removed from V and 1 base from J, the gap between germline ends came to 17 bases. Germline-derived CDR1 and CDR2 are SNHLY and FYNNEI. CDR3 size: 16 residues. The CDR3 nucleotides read TGTGCCAGCAGGGCCCTTGGGGTTTTGGGCACAGATACGCAGTATTTT. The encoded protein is CASRALGVLGTDTQYF.

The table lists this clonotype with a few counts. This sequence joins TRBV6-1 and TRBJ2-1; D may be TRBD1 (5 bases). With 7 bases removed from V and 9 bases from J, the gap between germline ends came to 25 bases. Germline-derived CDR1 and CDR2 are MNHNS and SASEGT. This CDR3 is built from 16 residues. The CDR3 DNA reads TGTGCCAGCACCCCCAGTGGGGCAGGGCAACGTCGTGAGCAGTTCTTC. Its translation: CASTPSGAGQRREQFF.

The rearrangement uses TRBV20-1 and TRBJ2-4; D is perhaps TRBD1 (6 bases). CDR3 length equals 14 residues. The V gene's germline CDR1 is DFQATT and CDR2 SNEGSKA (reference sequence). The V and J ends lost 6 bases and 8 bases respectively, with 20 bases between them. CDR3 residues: CSASLGAGRDIQYF. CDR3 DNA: TGCAGTGCCTCATTGGGGGCGGGTAGGGACATTCAGTACTTC.

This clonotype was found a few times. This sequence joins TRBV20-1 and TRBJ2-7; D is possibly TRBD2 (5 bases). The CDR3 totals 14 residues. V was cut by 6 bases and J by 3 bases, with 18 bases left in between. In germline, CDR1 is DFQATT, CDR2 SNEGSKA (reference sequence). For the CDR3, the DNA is TGCAGTGCGAGGCCGGGAAAGGAGCTCTACGAGCAGTACTTC. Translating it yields CSARPGKELYEQYF.

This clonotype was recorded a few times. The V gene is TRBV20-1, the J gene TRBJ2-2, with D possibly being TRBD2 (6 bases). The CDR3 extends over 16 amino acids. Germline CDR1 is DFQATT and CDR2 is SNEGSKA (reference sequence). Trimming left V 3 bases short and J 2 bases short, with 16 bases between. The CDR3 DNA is TGCAGTGCTAGCTATGGGGGACTTAGTAACACCGGGGAGCTGTTTTTT. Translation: CSASYGGLSNTGELFF.

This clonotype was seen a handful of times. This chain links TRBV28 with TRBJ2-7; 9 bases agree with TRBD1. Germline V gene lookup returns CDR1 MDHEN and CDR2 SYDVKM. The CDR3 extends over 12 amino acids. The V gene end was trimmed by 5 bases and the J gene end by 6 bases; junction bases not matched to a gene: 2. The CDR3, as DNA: TGTGCCAGCAGTCAACAGGGGGCCGAGCAGTACGTC. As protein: CASSQQGAEQYV.

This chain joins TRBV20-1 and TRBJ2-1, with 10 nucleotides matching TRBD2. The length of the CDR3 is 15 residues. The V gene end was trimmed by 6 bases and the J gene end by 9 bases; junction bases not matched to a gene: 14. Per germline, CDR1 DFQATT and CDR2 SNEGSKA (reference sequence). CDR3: CSAPSTSGGAFEQFF. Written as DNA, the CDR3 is TGCAGTGCACCATCGACCAGCGGGGGGGCCTTTGAGCAGTTCTTC.

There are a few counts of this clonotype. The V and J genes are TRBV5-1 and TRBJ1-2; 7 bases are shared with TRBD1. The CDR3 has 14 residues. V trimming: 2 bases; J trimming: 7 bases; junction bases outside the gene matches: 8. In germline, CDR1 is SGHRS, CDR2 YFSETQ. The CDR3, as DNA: TGCGCCAGCAGCTTAACAGGGGAGGAAAGTGGCTACACCTTC. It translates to CASSLTGEESGYTF.

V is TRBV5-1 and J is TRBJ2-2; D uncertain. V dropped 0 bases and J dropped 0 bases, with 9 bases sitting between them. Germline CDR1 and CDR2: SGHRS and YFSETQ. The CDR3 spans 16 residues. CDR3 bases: TGCGCCAGCAGCTTGGTTTGGGTTGCGAACACCGGGGAGCTGTTTTTT. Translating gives CASSLVWVANTGELFF.

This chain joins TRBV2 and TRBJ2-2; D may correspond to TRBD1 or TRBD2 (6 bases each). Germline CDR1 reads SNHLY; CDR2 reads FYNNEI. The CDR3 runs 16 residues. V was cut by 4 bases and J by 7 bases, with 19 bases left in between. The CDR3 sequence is CASSAQGPRAGGELFF. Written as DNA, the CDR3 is TGTGCCAGCAGTGCACAGGGTCCCAGAGCGGGCGGGGAGCTGTTTTTT.

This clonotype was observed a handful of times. The CDR3 region has the DNA TGTGCCAGCAGTTACCCTTTGGGTGAGACCCAGTACTTC. Residues: CASSYPLGETQYF. This chain uses TRBV6-2 or TRBV6-3 with TRBJ2-5; D uncertain. The germline CDR1 and CDR2 sequences are MNHEY and SVGEGT. This CDR3 has 13 residues. The ends were cut back, 2 bases at V and 5 bases at J, with 9 bases in the middle.

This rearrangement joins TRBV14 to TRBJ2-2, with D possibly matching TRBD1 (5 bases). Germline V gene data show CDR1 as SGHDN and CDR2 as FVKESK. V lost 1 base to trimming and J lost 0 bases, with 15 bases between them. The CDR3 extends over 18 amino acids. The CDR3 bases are TGTGCCAGCAGCCAAGTTCCAGCTCGCAGGGCGAACACCGGGGAGCTGTTTTTT. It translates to CASSQVPARRANTGELFF.

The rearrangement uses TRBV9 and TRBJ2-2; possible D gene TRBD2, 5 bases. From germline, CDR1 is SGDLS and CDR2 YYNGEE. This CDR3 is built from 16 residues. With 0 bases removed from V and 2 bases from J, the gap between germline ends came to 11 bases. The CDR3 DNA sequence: TGTGCCAGCAGCGTAGGGCTAGCCCCAAACACCGGGGAGCTGTTTTTT. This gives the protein CASSVGLAPNTGELFF.

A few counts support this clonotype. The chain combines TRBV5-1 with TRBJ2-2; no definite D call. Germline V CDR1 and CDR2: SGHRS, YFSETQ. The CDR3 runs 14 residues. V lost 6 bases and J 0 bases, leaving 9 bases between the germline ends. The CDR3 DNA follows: TGCGCCAGCACAGAGAACTCGAACACCGGGGAGCTGTTTTTT. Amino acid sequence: CASTENSNTGELFF. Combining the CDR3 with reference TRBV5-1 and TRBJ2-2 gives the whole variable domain KAGVTQTPRYLIKTRGQQVTLSCSPISGHRSVSWYQQTPGQGLQFLFEYFSETQRNKGNFPGRFSGRQFSNSRSEMNVSTLELGDSALYLCASTENSNTGELFFGEGSRLTVL.

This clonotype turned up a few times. CDR3 region: CASSLSFGRQNTEAFF. CDR3 nucleotides: TGTGCCAGCAGCTTGTCGTTCGGCAGACAGAACACTGAAGCTTTCTTT. The genes are TRBV5-6 and TRBJ1-1; unclear D gene. The V gene lost 1 base and the J gene lost 1 base, with 14 bases spanning the gap. The germline gives CDR1 SGHDT, CDR2 YYEEEE. CDR3 length equals 16 residues.